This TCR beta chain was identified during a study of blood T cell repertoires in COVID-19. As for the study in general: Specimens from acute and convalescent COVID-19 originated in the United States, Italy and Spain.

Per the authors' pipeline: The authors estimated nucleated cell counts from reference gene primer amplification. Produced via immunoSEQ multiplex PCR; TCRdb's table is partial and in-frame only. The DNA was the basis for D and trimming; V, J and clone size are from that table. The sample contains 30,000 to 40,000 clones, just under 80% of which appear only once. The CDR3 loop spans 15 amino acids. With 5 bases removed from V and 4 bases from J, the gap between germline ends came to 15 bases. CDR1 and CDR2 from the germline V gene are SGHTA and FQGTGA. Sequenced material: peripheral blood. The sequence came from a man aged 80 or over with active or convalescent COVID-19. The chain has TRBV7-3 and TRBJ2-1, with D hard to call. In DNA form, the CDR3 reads TGTGCCAGCAGCCCCCAGGTGGCCTCGTACAATGAGCAGTTCTTC. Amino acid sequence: CASSPQVASYNEQFF.